The T cell receptor (beta chain) described here comes from a study of T cell changes during pregnancy in multiple sclerosis. The assay was immunoSEQ multiplex PCR, and TCRdb's table has in-frame clones only and misses some. Of 85,000 to 100,000 clones in the sample, 85% to 95% are singletons; the top ten hold 2% to 2.5%. Germline V lookup: CDR1 SNHLY, CDR2 FYNNEI. V was shortened by 3 bases and J by 14 bases, with 19 bases between the two germline ends. The CDR3 spans 13 residues. V is TRBV2 and J is TRBJ1-2; TRBD1 might be the D (5 bases). The receptor was derived from a female donor with multiple sclerosis, enrolled in a pregnancy study. The material was peripheral blood, obtained after pregnancy. The CDR3 loop is CASSDSRVEKVTF. As DNA, the CDR3 is TGTGCCAGCAGTGATTCCAGGGTAGAGAAGGTTACCTTC.